The TCR beta chain under discussion was sequenced for a study of T cell responses to AZD1222 COVID-19 vaccine. Study-wide points: Just six people given AZD1222 tested seropositive at baseline.

V was pared by 0 bases and J by 4 bases, with 5 bases of the junction left unmatched. Germline V gene data show CDR1 as SGHDT and CDR2 as YYEEEE. There are 16 residues in the CDR3. As regards this clone: Its matching antigen is unknown.

Data came from immunoSEQ multiplex PCR; TCRdb stores just in-frame clones and leaves some out. The sample includes around 100,000 clones, 70% to 90% seen only once; the top ten take 4.5% to 6%. This chain connects TRBV5-6 to TRBJ2-2, with 8 bases that match TRBD1. This receptor was taken from an adult in good health. The sample consisted of peripheral blood, taken on day 0 of AZD1222 vaccination. CDR3 sequence: CASSLVGRGRTGELFF. The CDR3 bases are TGTGCCAGCAGCTTGGTAGGCAGGGGGCGCACCGGGGAGCTGTTTTTT.